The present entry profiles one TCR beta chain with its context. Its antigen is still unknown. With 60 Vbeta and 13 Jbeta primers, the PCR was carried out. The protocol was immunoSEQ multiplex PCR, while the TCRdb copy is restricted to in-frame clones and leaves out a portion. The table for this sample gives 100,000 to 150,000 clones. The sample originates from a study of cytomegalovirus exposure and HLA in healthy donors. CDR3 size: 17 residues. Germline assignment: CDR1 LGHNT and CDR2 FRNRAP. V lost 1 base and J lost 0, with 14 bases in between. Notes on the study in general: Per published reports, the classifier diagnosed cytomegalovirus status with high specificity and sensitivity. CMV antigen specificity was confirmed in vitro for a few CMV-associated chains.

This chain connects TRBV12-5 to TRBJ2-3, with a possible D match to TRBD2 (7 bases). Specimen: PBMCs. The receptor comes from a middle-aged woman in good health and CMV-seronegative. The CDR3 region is CASGLGGGGGSTDTQYF. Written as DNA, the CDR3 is TGTGCTAGTGGTTTGGGCGGGGGCGGAGGGAGCACAGATACGCAGTATTTT.